These 19 T cell receptor beta chains were all obtained from the same sample, sequenced in a study of shared clonotypes between healthy human individuals. Profiling relied on immunoSEQ multiplex PCR, and the TCRdb table lists in-frame clones only, not all of them. Among around 1.9 million clones listed, 85% to 95% were seen once. Naive CD8 cells were CD45RO-negative, positively selected for CCR7, excluding terminally differentiated effector memory CD45RA+ cells. Source material: naive CD8+ T cells from PBMCs. Source of these receptors: a man aged 18-30 years in good health. Some clones in this sample may be carry-over from other donors' samples.

The chain is built from TRBV7-9 and TRBJ1-3; no clear D. Germline lookup yields CDR1 SEHNR and CDR2 FQNEAQ (reference sequence). Deletions cut 1 base from V and 4 bases from J, with 5 bases between. The length of the CDR3 is 13 residues. CDR3 nucleotides: TGTGCCAGCAGCTTAGATCCCGGAAACACCATATATTTT. Amino acids: CASSLDPGNTIYF.

This chain connects TRBV29-1 to TRBJ1-1, with 10 bases lining up with TRBD1. The germline V gene has CDR1 SQVTM and CDR2 ANQGSEA. Trimming at V came to 6 bases and at J to 6 bases, leaving 10 bases not matched to a gene. CDR3 length: 14 amino acids. Written as DNA, the CDR3 is TGCAGCGTGTGGGGGGGACAGGGGATCCCTGAAGCTTTCTTT. Translation gives CSVWGGQGIPEAFF.

V gene TRBV29-1 combines with J gene TRBJ2-1, with no clear D. The V gene lost 6 bases and the J gene lost 3 bases, with 6 bases spanning the gap. The CDR3 has 11 amino acids. The V gene's germline CDR1 is SQVTM and CDR2 ANQGSEA. The CDR3 DNA follows: TGCAGCGTCGACGACTACAATGAGCAGTTCTTC. It codes for CSVDDYNEQFF.

The chain has TRBV28 and TRBJ2-2, with 7 bases matching TRBD2. CDR1 and CDR2 from the germline V gene are MDHEN and SYDVKM. The ends lost 3 bases at V and 1 base at J; junction bases unmatched: 5. The CDR3 extends over 16 amino acids. The CDR3 bases are TGTGCCAGCAGTTTCGGCTGGGGGGGGAACACCGGGGAGCTGTTTTTT. Residues: CASSFGWGGNTGELFF.

The V and J genes are TRBV28 and TRBJ2-7; TRBD1 matches 7 bases. V shed 5 bases and J 2 bases; nucleotides not matched to a gene: 15. The CDR3 loop spans 17 amino acids. Germline CDR1 reads MDHEN; CDR2 reads SYDVKM. In nucleotides, the CDR3 is TGTGCCAGCAGTCAACGGCCCTGGACAGGCGCTCCCTACGAGCAGTACTTC. Protein product: CASSQRPWTGAPYEQYF.

The chain combines TRBV20-1 with TRBJ2-1; D call uncertain. Germline-derived CDR1 and CDR2 are DFQATT and SNEGSKA (reference sequence). V dropped 2 bases and J dropped 8 bases, with 7 bases sitting between them. This CDR3 contains 11 residues. CDR3 nucleotide sequence: TGCAGTGCTAGATATTTCCATGAGCAGTTCTTC. Translated, it gives CSARYFHEQFF.

This rearrangement joins TRBV12-5 to TRBJ2-1; D is ambiguous. Per the germline V gene, CDR1 is LGHNT and CDR2 is FRNRAP. The V end lost 1 base, the J end lost 4 bases, and 8 bases lay between the germline ends. This CDR3 spans 14 amino acids. CDR3 DNA sequence: TGTGCTAGTGGTTTGGAAAACAATTACAATGAGCAGTTCTTC. It translates to CASGLENNYNEQFF.

The rearrangement uses TRBV27 and TRBJ1-2; 9 positions match TRBD1. Germline lookup yields CDR1 MNHEY and CDR2 SMNVEV (reference sequence). Trimming removed 4 bases from V and 8 bases from J; junction bases left unmatched: 11. The CDR3 covers 15 residues. The CDR3 coding sequence is TGTGCCAGCAGTTCCAGGGGACAGGGCATTCGGGGCTACACCTTC. This encodes CASSSRGQGIRGYTF.

This clone has just one count. The V gene is TRBV7-9, the J gene TRBJ2-6; tentative D call: TRBD1 (6 bases). V was pared by 5 bases and J by 2 bases, with 10 bases between. The CDR3 spans 15 residues. Germline loops: CDR1 SEHNR, CDR2 FQNEAQ (reference sequence). CDR3 in DNA: TGTGCCAGCAGCGACACAGGGCCTGGGGCCAACGTCCTGACTTTC. This sequence encodes CASSDTGPGANVLTF.

The chain joins TRBV9 to TRBJ2-7; 8 positions match TRBD1. V lost 3 bases, J lost 2 bases, and 10 bases stayed unmatched. The CDR3 spans 16 residues. The germline V gene has CDR1 SGDLS and CDR2 YYNGEE. The CDR3 DNA follows: TGTGCCAGCAGCGAGTCCACCGGGACAGGAGCCTACGAGCAGTACTTC. Translating gives CASSESTGTGAYEQYF.

This chain links TRBV29-1 with TRBJ2-5, with 9 bases that match TRBD2. The end of the DNA is better explained by TRBJ2-7, so the J call may be wrong. The CDR3 runs 12 residues. Per the germline V gene, CDR1 is SQVTM and CDR2 is ANQGSEA. The CDR3 DNA is TGCAGCGCCGGACTAGCGCCCTACGAGCAGTACTTC. Amino acids: CSAGLAPYEQYF.

The chain recombines TRBV4-1 with TRBJ2-3, with D maybe TRBD1 (5 bases). The V gene's germline CDR1 is MGHRA and CDR2 YSYEKL. V lost 0 bases and J 5 bases, leaving 12 bases between the germline ends. The CDR3 is made up of 15 amino acids. The CDR3 nucleotides read TGCGCCAGCAGCCAAGATCCGGGTAGGGGAGATACGCAGTATTTT. It is translated as CASSQDPGRGDTQYF.

The chain combines TRBV27 with TRBJ2-5, with TRBD1 identical over 10 bases. The junction had 10 bases not matched to a gene; V was cut back by 8 bases and J by 1 base. CDR1 is MNHEY, CDR2 SMNVEV, per germline (reference sequence). The CDR3 covers 16 residues. The CDR3 DNA sequence: TGTGCCAGCCACCCGGGACAGGGGTCAGGCCAAGAGACCCAGTACTTC. Its translation: CASHPGQGSGQETQYF.

This sequence joins TRBV5-4 and TRBJ2-3, with 7 bases aligning to TRBD1. The CDR3 is 16 residues long. After removal of 4 bases from V and 0 bases from J, the junction contained 8 bases not matched to a gene. CDR1 is SGHNT and CDR2 is YYREEE in the germline V gene (reference sequence). The CDR3 coding sequence is TGTGCCAGCAGCCCGGATCAGGGACAGAGCACAGATACGCAGTATTTT. Translated, it gives CASSPDQGQSTDTQYF. The full variable domain, completed using reference TRBV5-4 and TRBJ2-3, is ETGVTQSPTHLIKTRGQQVTLRCSSQSGHNTVSWYQQALGQGPQFIFQYYREEENGRGNFPPRFSGLQFPNYSSELNVNALELDDSALYLCASSPDQGQSTDTQYFGPGTRLTVL.

About this clone: This sample includes further DNA sequences coding for the same CDR3. The chain is built from TRBV11-2 and TRBJ2-1; D remains unclear. Trimming shortened V by 1 base and J by 9 bases, and 7 bases separated the two germline ends. This CDR3 has 12 amino acids. The germline V gene has CDR1 SGHAT and CDR2 FQNNGV. CDR3 coding DNA: TGTGCCAGCAGCTTAGGGGGTGGTGAGCAGTTCTTC. Amino acids: CASSLGGGEQFF.

This clone turned up a few times. Different DNA sequences within this sample yield the same CDR3. The chain has TRBV28 and TRBJ1-1; D unresolved. The CDR3 totals 15 residues. In germline, CDR1 is MDHEN, CDR2 SYDVKM. V was clipped by 2 bases and J by 0 bases, with 10 bases between them. CDR3 sequence reads: CASSLARQMNTEAFF. For the CDR3, the DNA is TGTGCCAGCAGTTTAGCTCGGCAAATGAACACTGAAGCTTTCTTT. The variable domain in full, completed from reference TRBV28 and TRBJ1-1, reads DVKVTQSSRYLVKRTGEKVFLECVQDMDHENMFWYRQDPGLGLRLIYFSYDVKMKEKGDIPEGYSVSREKKERFSLILESASTNQTSMYLCASSLARQMNTEAFFGQGTRLTVV.

The chain uses TRBV11-2 and TRBJ2-4, with a weak D call TRBD2 (6 bases). This CDR3 contains 13 residues. V dropped 7 bases and J dropped 8 bases, with 15 bases sitting between them. Germline V gene sequence: CDR1 SGHAT, CDR2 FQNNGV. CDR3 protein: CASTWGGADIQYF. Here the CDR3 DNA reads TGTGCCAGCACCTGGGGCGGGGCGGACATTCAGTACTTC.

Note on this clone: This CDR3 is also generated by other DNA sequences in the sample. The chain recombines TRBV5-4 with TRBJ2-7; weak D call: TRBD1 (6 bases). The CDR3 length is 14 residues. Between the trimmed V and J ends, which lost 1 base and 2 bases, there was a span of 10 bases. Germline V gene data show CDR1 as SGHNT and CDR2 as YYREEE (reference sequence). CDR3 DNA: TGTGCCAGCAGCTTGCGGGACACAACCTACGAGCAGTACTTC. Translation: CASSLRDTTYEQYF. Using reference TRBV5-4 and TRBJ2-7 for the parts outside the CDR3, the full variable domain is ETGVTQSPTHLIKTRGQQVTLRCSSQSGHNTVSWYQQALGQGPQFIFQYYREEENGRGNFPPRFSGLQFPNYSSELNVNALELDDSALYLCASSLRDTTYEQYFGPGTRLTVT.

The V and J genes are TRBV30 and TRBJ1-4; D is uncertain. The germline V gene has CDR1 GTSNPN and CDR2 SVGIG (reference sequence). Between the trimmed V and J ends, which lost 5 bases and 0 bases, there was a span of 10 bases. This CDR3 comprises 14 residues. CDR3 sequence: CAWGRDATNEKLFF. The DNA for the CDR3 is TGTGCCTGGGGAAGGGATGCAACTAATGAAAAACTGTTTTTT.